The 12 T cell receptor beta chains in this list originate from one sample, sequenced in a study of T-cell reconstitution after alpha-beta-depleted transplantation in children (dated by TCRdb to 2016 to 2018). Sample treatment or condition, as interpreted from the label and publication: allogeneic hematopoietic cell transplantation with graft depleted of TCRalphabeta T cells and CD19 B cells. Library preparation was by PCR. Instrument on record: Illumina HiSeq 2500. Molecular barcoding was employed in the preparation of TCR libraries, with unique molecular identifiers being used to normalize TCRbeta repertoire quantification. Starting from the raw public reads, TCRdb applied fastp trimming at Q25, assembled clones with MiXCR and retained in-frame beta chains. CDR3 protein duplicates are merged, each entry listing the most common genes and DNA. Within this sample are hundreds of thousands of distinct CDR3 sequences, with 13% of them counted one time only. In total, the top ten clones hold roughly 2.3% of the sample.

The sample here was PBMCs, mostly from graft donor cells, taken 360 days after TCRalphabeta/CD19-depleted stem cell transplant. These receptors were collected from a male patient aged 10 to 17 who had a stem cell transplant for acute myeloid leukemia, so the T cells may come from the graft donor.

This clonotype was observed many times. CDR3 nucleotides: TGCAGCGTTGTTGGACTAGCGGGTCTAAATGAGCAGTTCTTC. Translated: CSVVGLAGLNEQFF. The chain couples TRBV29-1 to TRBJ2-1; 11 nucleotides align to TRBD2. The ends lost 4 bases at V and 7 bases at J; junction bases unmatched: 6. Germline assignment: CDR1 SQVTM and CDR2 ANQGSEA. The CDR3 is 14 amino acids.

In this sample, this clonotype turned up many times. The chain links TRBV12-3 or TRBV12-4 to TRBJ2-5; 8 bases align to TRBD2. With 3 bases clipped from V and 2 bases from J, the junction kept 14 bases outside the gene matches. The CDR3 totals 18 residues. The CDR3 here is CASSFGAGVVASQETQYF. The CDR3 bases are TGTGCCAGCAGTTTTGGAGCGGGAGTTGTCGCGAGTCAAGAGACCCAGTACTTC.

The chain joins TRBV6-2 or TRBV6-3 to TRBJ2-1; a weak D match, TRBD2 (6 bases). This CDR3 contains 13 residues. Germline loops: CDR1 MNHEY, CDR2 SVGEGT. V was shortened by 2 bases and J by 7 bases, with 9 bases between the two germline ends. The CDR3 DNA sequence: TGTGCCAGCAGTTACCTAGCGTGGAATGAGCAGTTCTTC. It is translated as CASSYLAWNEQFF.

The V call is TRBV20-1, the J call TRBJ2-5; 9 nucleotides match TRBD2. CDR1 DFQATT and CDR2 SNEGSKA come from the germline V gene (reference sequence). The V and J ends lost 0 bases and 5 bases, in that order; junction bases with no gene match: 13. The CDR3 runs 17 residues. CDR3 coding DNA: TGCAGTGCTAGAGATCCTGCTAGCGGGACCGGATGGGAGACCCAGTACTTC. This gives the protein CSARDPASGTGWETQYF.

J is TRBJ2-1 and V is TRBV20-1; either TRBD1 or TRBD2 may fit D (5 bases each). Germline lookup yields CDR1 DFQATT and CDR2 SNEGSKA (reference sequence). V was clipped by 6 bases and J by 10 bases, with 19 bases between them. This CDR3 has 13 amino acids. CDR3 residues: CSASRDPPREQFF. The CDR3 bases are TGCAGTGCGAGCCGGGACCCTCCGAGAGAGCAGTTCTTC.

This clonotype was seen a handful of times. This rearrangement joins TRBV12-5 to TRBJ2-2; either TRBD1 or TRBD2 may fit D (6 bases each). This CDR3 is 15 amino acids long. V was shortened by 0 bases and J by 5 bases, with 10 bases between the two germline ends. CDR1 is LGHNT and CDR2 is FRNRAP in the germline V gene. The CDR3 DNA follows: TGTGCTAGTGGTTTGGTACCGGGGGCAACCGGGGAGCTGTTTTTT. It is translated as CASGLVPGATGELFF.

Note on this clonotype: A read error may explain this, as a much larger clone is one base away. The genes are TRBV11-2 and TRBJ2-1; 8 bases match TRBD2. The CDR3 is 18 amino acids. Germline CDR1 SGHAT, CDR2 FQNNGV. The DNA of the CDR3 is TGTGCCAGCAGCTTGGGACCCGGACTCTCAGCGGGAGCTCATGAGCGGTTCTTC. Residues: CASSLGPGLSAGAHERFF.

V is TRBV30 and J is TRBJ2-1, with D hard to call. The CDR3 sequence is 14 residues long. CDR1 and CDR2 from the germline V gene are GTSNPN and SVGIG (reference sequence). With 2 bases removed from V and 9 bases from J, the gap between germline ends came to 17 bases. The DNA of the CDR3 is TGTGCCTGGAGTAGGATAGCACCAATCGGTGAGCAGTTCTTC. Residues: CAWSRIAPIGEQFF.

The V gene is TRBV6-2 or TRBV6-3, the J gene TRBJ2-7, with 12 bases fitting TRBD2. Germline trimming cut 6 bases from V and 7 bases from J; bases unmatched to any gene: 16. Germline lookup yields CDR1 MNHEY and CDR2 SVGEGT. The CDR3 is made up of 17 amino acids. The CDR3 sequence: CASRPPRTSGTPGEQYF. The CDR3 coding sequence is TGTGCCAGCAGACCTCCGAGGACTAGCGGGACTCCCGGGGAGCAGTACTTC.

The CDR3 sequence: CASSLNGDEQYF. The CDR3 DNA sequence: TGTGCCAGCAGCTTAAATGGGGACGAGCAGTACTTC. This chain links TRBV7-9 with TRBJ2-7; D not certain. This CDR3 has 12 amino acids. Looked up from germline, CDR1 is SEHNR and CDR2 is FQNEAQ (reference sequence). The V and J ends lost 2 bases and 5 bases respectively, with 7 bases between them.

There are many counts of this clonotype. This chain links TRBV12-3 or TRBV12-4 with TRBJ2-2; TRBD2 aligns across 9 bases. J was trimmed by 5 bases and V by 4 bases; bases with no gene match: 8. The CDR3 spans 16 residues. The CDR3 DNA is TGTGCCAGCAGTTCCCATGCGGGGGGGGAAACCGGGGAGCTGTTTTTT. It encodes CASSSHAGGETGELFF.

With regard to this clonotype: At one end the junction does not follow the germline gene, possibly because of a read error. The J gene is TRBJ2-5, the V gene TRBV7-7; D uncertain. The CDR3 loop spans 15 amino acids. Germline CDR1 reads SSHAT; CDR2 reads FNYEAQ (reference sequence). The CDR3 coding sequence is TGTGCTAGCAGCTTAGTGGGTGGAAGTCAAGAGACCCAGTACTTC. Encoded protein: CASSLVGGSQETQYF.